This is a list of T cell receptor beta chains from one sample in a study of T cells in tuberculosis. Generated by immunoSEQ multiplex PCR, the TCRdb table keeps only in-frame clones and is missing some. The sample consists of about 30,000 clones, approximately 93% of them appearing once. Input material: PBMCs. The receptors were sampled from a donor aged 10 to 29 with latent tuberculosis or without tuberculosis infection. The CDR3 runs from the conserved cysteine through the conserved F or W. The D gene is left open where the match is weak. Size is omitted from some rows. Given values are once, few, many or a class for expanded clones.

v_call	j_call	d_call	clone_size	cdr3_aa	cdr3_nt
TRBV6-5	TRBJ2-6	TRBD2	.	CASGREFRANVLTF	TGTGCCAGCGGGAGGGAGTTCCGGGCCAACGTCCTGACTTTC
TRBV6-4	TRBJ2-1	TRBD2	.	CASSRTSGSDEQFF	TGTGCCAGCTCGCGGACTAGCGGGAGCGATGAGCAGTTCTTC
TRBV28	TRBJ2-1	TRBD1	.	CASSWRTGEGHEQFF	TGTGCCAGCAGCTGGCGGACAGGAGAGGGCCATGAGCAGTTCTTC
TRBV9	TRBJ2-1	.	.	CASSVSVRTDNEQFF	TGTGCCAGCAGCGTAAGCGTCAGGACAGACAATGAGCAGTTCTTC
TRBV7-2	TRBJ2-1	.	.	CASSFRGGEQFF	TGTGCCAGCAGCTTTCGAGGCGGTGAGCAGTTCTTC
TRBV5-4	TRBJ2-5	TRBD1	.	CASSAVTGGRETQYF	TGTGCCAGCAGCGCAGTAACAGGGGGCAGGGAGACCCAGTACTTC
TRBV2	TRBJ2-3	.	.	CASRNGASTDTQYF	TGTGCCAGTCGTAACGGAGCTAGCACAGATACGCAGTATTTT
TRBV2	TRBJ2-3	.	.	CASTPITSTDTQYF	TGTGCCAGCACTCCGATCACTAGCACAGATACGCAGTATTTT
TRBV5-1	TRBJ1-2	.	.	CASRKEGPYYGYTF	TGCGCCAGCAGGAAGGAGGGACCGTACTATGGCTACACCTTC
TRBV5-4	TRBJ2-5	.	once	CASSLESQGQETQYF	TGTGCCAGCAGCTTGGAATCCCAGGGCCAAGAGACCCAGTACTTC
TRBV7-2	TRBJ2-7	TRBD1	.	CASSYGQGFYEQYF	TGTGCCAGCAGCTACGGACAGGGGTTCTACGAGCAGTACTTC
TRBV18	TRBJ2-1	.	.	CASSPSAGIWEQFF	TGTGCCAGCTCGCCGTCGGCGGGGATTTGGGAGCAGTTCTTC
TRBV10-3	TRBJ2-7	.	.	CAISPLSPAGITYEQYF	TGTGCCATCAGCCCCCTATCCCCCGCGGGGATCACATACGAGCAGTACTTC
TRBV7-3	TRBJ2-2	.	.	CASSLAQGPTGELFF	TGTGCCAGCAGCTTAGCACAGGGTCCCACCGGGGAGCTGTTTTTT
TRBV6-6	TRBJ2-1	TRBD2	.	CASSYGLAGGNEQFF	TGTGCCAGCAGTTACGGGTTAGCGGGGGGGAATGAGCAGTTCTTC
TRBV13	TRBJ2-3	.	few	CASSLRTGPRGLDTQYF	TGTGCCAGCAGCCTACGAACAGGGCCGAGGGGGTTGGATACGCAGTATTTT
TRBV7-2	TRBJ2-7	.	.	CASSLYGQRGDEQYF	TGTGCCAGCAGCTTATATGGGCAAAGGGGTGACGAGCAGTACTTC
TRBV4-3	TRBJ2-7	TRBD2	.	CASSQVGGSSYEQYF	TGCGCCAGCAGCCAAGTCGGGGGGAGCTCCTACGAGCAGTACTTC
TRBV7-9	TRBJ2-6	.	.	CASSLGRDVLTF	TGTGCCAGCAGCTTAGGGAGGGACGTCCTGACTTTC
TRBV5-4	TRBJ2-3	TRBD1	.	CASSRQGAADTQYF	TGTGCCAGCAGCCGACAGGGGGCAGCAGATACGCAGTATTTT
TRBV4-1	TRBJ2-1	TRBD2	.	CASTISTSGFSYNEQFF	TGCGCCAGCACCATCTCGACTAGCGGGTTCTCCTACAATGAGCAGTTCTTC
TRBV14	TRBJ2-1	.	once	CASSQIAGANINNEQFF	TGTGCCAGCAGCCAAATCGCGGGGGCAAATATAAACAATGAGCAGTTCTTC
TRBV28	TRBJ2-7	TRBD2	.	CASRGGTSGSYEQYF	TGTGCCAGCAGGGGAGGGACTAGCGGGAGCTACGAGCAGTACTTC
TRBV4-2	TRBJ2-7	.	.	CASSQDNPGSYEQYF	TGTGCCAGCAGCCAAGATAATCCAGGTTCCTACGAGCAGTACTTC
TRBV6-5	TRBJ1-2	.	few	CASRVGGAPSGYTF	TGTGCCAGCAGGGTTGGGGGGGCCCCTAGTGGCTACACCTTC